This TCR beta chain was documented in a study of shared clonotypes between healthy human individuals. Study observations and caveats: Sampling included only blood; tissue repertoires likely differ.

The naive CD8 subset, CD45RO-negative cells positively selected for CCR7, excluded terminally differentiated effector memory CD45RA+ cells. This clone was observed a few times. Its antigen is unidentified. Clones were sequenced by immunoSEQ multiplex PCR, and TCRdb holds only the in-frame ones, with some missing. The data show approximately 1.9 million clones, around 93% seen once. The CDR3 runs to 11 residues. In germline, CDR1 is SQVTM, CDR2 ANQGSEA. The ends were cut back, 6 bases at V and 10 bases at J, with 15 bases in the middle. The clonotype comes from a man aged 18 to 30 in good health. Some clones in this sample may be carry-over from other donors' samples. V and J are TRBV29-1 and TRBJ1-1; D remains ambiguous. The material sequenced was naive CD8+ T cells from PBMCs. The DNA for the CDR3 is TGCAGCGTCGATTCGGGGAGGAGAGCTTTCTTT. Protein: CSVDSGRRAFF.